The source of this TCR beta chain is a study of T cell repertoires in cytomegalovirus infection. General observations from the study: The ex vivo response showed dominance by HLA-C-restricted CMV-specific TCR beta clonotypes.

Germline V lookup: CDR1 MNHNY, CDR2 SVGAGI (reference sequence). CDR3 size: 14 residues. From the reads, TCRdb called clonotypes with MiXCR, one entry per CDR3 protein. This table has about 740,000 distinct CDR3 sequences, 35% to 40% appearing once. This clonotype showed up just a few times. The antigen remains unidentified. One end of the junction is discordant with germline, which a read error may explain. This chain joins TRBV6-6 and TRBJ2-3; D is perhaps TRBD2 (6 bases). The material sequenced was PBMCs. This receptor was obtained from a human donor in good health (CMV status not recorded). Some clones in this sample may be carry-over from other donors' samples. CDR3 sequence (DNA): TGTGCCAGCAGTTACCTACCGACGGGGGAAGAAGGGCATTTT. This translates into CASSYLPTGEEGHF.